The clone carrying this TCR beta chain occurred a few times. The antigen remains unidentified. The junction does not match germline at one end; this may be a read error. This sample stems from a study of neurological immune-mediated disorders. Across the whole study: The approximately 34 multiple sclerosis patients comprised 31 that were relapsing-remitting and 3 that were secondary progressive. Findings and caveats of the study: In HTLV-1-associated myelopathy, TCR clonal expansion was greatest, whereas multiple sclerosis had the least, falling below healthy controls.

PBMCs stored at -80 C, numbering 2 million, were the origin of the unsorted libraries. The team produced cDNA through 5'RACE using 10-nucleotide random UMIs. From the 5' RACE reads, TCRdb called clonotypes with MiXCR, one entry per CDR3 protein. Of some 65,000 distinct CDR3 sequences in the sample, less than 5.5% were seen once. Germline CDR1 SGHVS, CDR2 FQNEAQ. This CDR3 contains 16 residues. The sample taken for sequencing was PBMCs. The sequence was collected from a woman in her 30s with multiple sclerosis. V is TRBV7-8 and J is TRBJ1-5; 8 positions agree with TRBD1. The CDR3 bases are TGTGCCAGCAGCTTAGCGGGCAGGGGGCTGGGGCAGCCCCAGAATTTT. This translates into CASSLAGRGLGQPQNF.